The 19 T cell receptor beta chains below come from one sample, sequenced in a study of Ad26.COV2.S vaccination and SARS-CoV-2 variants. Regarding treatment: some 19 received Ad26.COV2.S at low or high dose, single or two shots; 5 received placebo; per-sample allocation not given. Sampling took place 63 days after the first vaccine or placebo injection. Sequencing used immunoSEQ multiplex PCR; TCRdb keeps in-frame clones, though not all of them. The sample includes roughly 500,000 clones, 87% of them seen just once. This specimen was peripheral blood, taken in a trial of Ad26.COV2.S vaccine versus placebo. The receptors shown here come from a person between 18 and 60 years old who received the Ad26.COV2.S COVID-19 vaccine or a placebo.

The CDR3 nucleotides are TGTGCCAGCAGCGGGGCCCGACTGGCGGGAACAGATACGCAGTATTTT. It translates to CASSGARLAGTDTQYF. The rearrangement uses TRBV28 and TRBJ2-3; maybe TRBD2 (6 bases). The CDR3 consists of 16 residues. Per germline, CDR1 MDHEN and CDR2 SYDVKM. Trimming removed 6 bases from V and 3 bases from J, with 19 bases in between.

The CDR3 reads CAWSEGGFHQPQHF. DNA for the CDR3: TGTGCCTGGAGTGAAGGGGGCTTTCATCAGCCCCAGCATTTT. The chain couples TRBV30 to TRBJ1-5; 7 bases fit TRBD1. J was trimmed by 5 bases and V by 1 base; bases with no gene match: 5. CDR1 GTSNPN and CDR2 SVGIG come from the germline V gene (reference sequence). The CDR3 is 14 amino acids.

The V and J genes are TRBV30 and TRBJ1-2, with 8 bases matching TRBD1. V shed 3 bases and J 8 bases; nucleotides not matched to a gene: 8. This CDR3 has 13 amino acids. CDR1 and CDR2 (germline): GTSNPN, SVGIG (reference sequence). CDR3 nucleotides: TGTGCCTGGAGAAATCCAGGGGGCAGGGGCTACACCTTC. It yields the protein CAWRNPGGRGYTF.

The gene calls are TRBV5-1 and TRBJ2-2, with D possibly TRBD1 on 5 matching bases. This CDR3 contains 15 residues. Germline CDR1 is SGHRS and CDR2 is YFSETQ. V was cut by 4 bases and J by 1 base, with 11 bases left in between. The CDR3 DNA reads TGCGCCAGCAGCAAGGACACCTTGAACACCGGGGAGCTGTTTTTT. It specifies CASSKDTLNTGELFF.

The chain is built from TRBV30 and TRBJ1-2; D remains unclear. Trimming stripped 0 bases from V and 3 bases from J, with 11 bases between. This CDR3 spans 14 amino acids. Germline V gene data show CDR1 as GTSNPN and CDR2 as SVGIG (reference sequence). This chain's CDR3 is CAWSVGTPYYGYTF. The CDR3 coding sequence is TGTGCCTGGAGTGTCGGCACGCCGTACTATGGCTACACCTTC.

The V and J genes are TRBV19 and TRBJ2-7; a weak D match, TRBD2 (6 bases). Germline V gene lookup returns CDR1 LNHDA and CDR2 SQIVND (reference sequence). Trimming left V 9 bases short and J 6 bases short, with 33 bases between. The CDR3 contains 18 residues. Here the CDR3 reads CARHVAGFGGPAEGEQYF. CDR3 DNA: TGTGCCAGACACGTGGCTGGTTTTGGCGGTCCCGCGGAGGGCGAGCAGTACTTC.

The chain links TRBV27 to TRBJ2-7, with 7 bases that match TRBD1. CDR1 and CDR2 from the germline V gene are MNHEY and SMNVEV (reference sequence). J was trimmed by 6 bases and V by 8 bases; bases with no gene match: 19. The CDR3 is made up of 16 amino acids. CDR3 region: CASAARLRLTGLEQYF. CDR3 sequence (DNA): TGTGCCAGCGCCGCCCGACTCCGTCTGACAGGGCTCGAGCAGTACTTC.

This chain connects TRBV11-2 to TRBJ2-2; D not resolved. Trimming took off 4 bases at V and 4 bases at J, with 19 bases between the two ends. This CDR3 is 17 amino acids long. Germline-derived CDR1 and CDR2 are SGHAT and FQNNGV. The DNA for the CDR3 is TGTGCCAGCAGCTCAAGCCCCGGTCAGGTGGGCACCGGGGAGCTGTTTTTT. Translating gives CASSSSPGQVGTGELFF.

The chain joins TRBV6-2 or TRBV6-3 to TRBJ2-7, with D possibly being TRBD2 (5 bases). The germline gives CDR1 MNHEY, CDR2 SVGEGT. V lost 4 bases, J lost 6 bases, and 10 bases lay in between. The CDR3 is 12 amino acids. The CDR3 region is CASSSRESEQYF. The CDR3, as DNA: TGTGCCAGCAGTTCAAGGGAGTCCGAGCAGTACTTC.

The V gene is TRBV5-4, the J gene TRBJ2-1; 13 bases are shared with TRBD2. Trimming cost V 4 bases and J 9 bases; bases outside gene matches: 7. The CDR3 has 15 amino acids. Germline assignment: CDR1 SGHNT and CDR2 YYREEE (reference sequence). The CDR3: CASSVGLAGVVEQFF. Written as DNA, the CDR3 is TGTGCCAGCAGCGTCGGACTAGCGGGAGTGGTTGAGCAGTTCTTC.

J is TRBJ2-5 and V is TRBV7-9, with TRBD1 matching over 9 bases. Losses at the gene ends were 5 bases for V and 5 bases for J; bases not matched to a gene: 12. The CDR3 contains 16 residues. In germline, CDR1 is SEHNR, CDR2 FQNEAQ (reference sequence). CDR3 sequence (DNA): TGTGCCAGCAGCCCACCAAGGGGACAGGGCAGGGAGACCCAGTACTTC. Protein sequence: CASSPPRGQGRETQYF.

In nucleotides, the CDR3 is TGTGCCAGTAGTATAATCGGTTTGGGTGGCTACACCTTC. Translated: CASSIIGLGGYTF. The chain joins TRBV19 to TRBJ1-2, with D hard to call. The CDR3 totals 13 residues. V lost 2 bases, J lost 7 bases, and 11 bases lay in between. Germline values: CDR1 LNHDA, CDR2 SQIVND (reference sequence).

The V call is TRBV10-3, the J call TRBJ1-2; no clear D gene. The germline CDR1 and CDR2 sequences are ENHRY and SYGVKD. This CDR3 spans 14 amino acids. Trimming pared 6 bases from V and 7 bases from J, leaving 18 bases between. The CDR3 DNA reads TGTGCCATCAGAAGTGTTTCGAGTCCCAGTGGCTACACCTTC. It translates to CAIRSVSSPSGYTF.

This clone was observed a single time. This sequence joins TRBV3-1 (or the pseudogene TRBV3-2) and TRBJ2-7; no clear D gene. The germline gives CDR1 LGHDT, CDR2 YNNKEL (reference sequence). The V end was cut by 1 base, the J end by 3 bases, with 7 bases between. There are 13 residues in the CDR3. CDR3 sequence: CASSQGQSYEQYF. In DNA, the CDR3 is TGTGCCAGCAGCCAAGGACAAAGCTACGAGCAGTACTTC.

The gene calls are TRBV30 and TRBJ1-5; D unresolved. The germline V gene encodes CDR1 GTSNPN and CDR2 SVGIG (reference sequence). This CDR3 is built from 13 residues. V shed 0 bases and J shed 1 base, with 4 bases lying between them. The CDR3 loop reads CAWSVWSNQPQHF. The CDR3, as DNA: TGTGCCTGGAGTGTTTGGAGCAATCAGCCCCAGCATTTT.

V usage is TRBV6-2 or TRBV6-3 and J usage is TRBJ1-1; TRBD1 matches at 7 bases. Germline assignment: CDR1 MNHEY and CDR2 SVGEGT. The V gene end was trimmed by 6 bases and the J gene end by 5 bases; junction bases not matched to a gene: 3. This CDR3 is built from 12 residues. The CDR3 reads CASSNRGTEAFF. For the CDR3, the DNA is TGTGCCAGCAGCAACAGGGGAACTGAAGCTTTCTTT.

The rearrangement joins TRBV4-1 to TRBJ2-2; D gene uncertain. The CDR3 covers 14 residues. The V end was cut by 0 bases, the J end by 7 bases, with 9 bases between. The germline gives CDR1 MGHRA, CDR2 YSYEKL. The CDR3 nucleotides are TGCGCCAGCAGCCAAGATAGGGTCATCGGGGAGCTGTTTTTT. Translated, it gives CASSQDRVIGELFF.

The V gene is TRBV30, the J gene TRBJ2-6, with D uncertain. Germline V gene data show CDR1 as GTSNPN and CDR2 as SVGIG (reference sequence). Between the trimmed V and J ends, which lost 0 bases and 0 bases, there was a span of 6 bases. The CDR3 is 15 residues long. The DNA of the CDR3 is TGTGCCTGGAGTGTACGCGCCTCTGGGGCCAACGTCCTGACTTTC. Translating it yields CAWSVRASGANVLTF.

This clone has more than one count but fewer than ten. The CDR3 region has the DNA TGTGCCTGGAACGAGCAGTACTTC. Protein product: CAWNEQYF. The chain joins TRBV30 to TRBJ2-7; no clear D gene. The CDR3 sequence is 8 residues long. The germline V gene encodes CDR1 GTSNPN and CDR2 SVGIG (reference sequence). Deletions cut 4 bases from V and 5 bases from J, with 0 bases between.